These 12 T cell receptor beta chains were all obtained from the same sample, sequenced in a study of blood T cell repertoires in COVID-19. The repertoire was sequenced with immunoSEQ multiplex PCR; TCRdb's copy has only in-frame clones and lacks some. The repertoire holds 250,000 to 300,000 clones, with roughly 91% as singletons. Sequences were obtained from PBMCs or T cells enriched from blood (not recorded which). The origin of the receptors is a woman aged 60 to 75 in a cohort exposed to, infected with or recovered from COVID-19 (not recorded which).

With respect to this clone: Other DNA sequences within the sample encode an identical CDR3. The J gene is TRBJ1-5, the V gene TRBV27; 9 positions match TRBD1. CDR1 is MNHEY and CDR2 is SMNVEV in the germline V gene (reference sequence). This CDR3 has 14 residues. The trim removed 5 bases at V and 2 bases at J, leaving 1 base unmatched. The CDR3 DNA reads as TGTGCCAGCAGTCGGGACAGGGGCAATCAGCCCCAGCATTTT. Encoded protein: CASSRDRGNQPQHF.

This chain links TRBV7-9 with TRBJ2-1; TRBD1 matches 8 bases. CDR1 SEHNR and CDR2 FQNEAQ come from the germline V gene (reference sequence). The CDR3 covers 15 residues. The junction had 3 bases not matched to a gene; V was cut back by 1 base and J by 4 bases. CDR3 sequence (DNA): TGTGCCAGCAGCTTAGGGGGACAGGTTTACAATGAGCAGTTCTTC. This codes for CASSLGGQVYNEQFF.

The chain recombines TRBV7-2 with TRBJ1-3; no clear D gene. This CDR3 contains 14 residues. Trimming took 4 bases from V and 4 from J, leaving 11 bases between them. Germline V lookup: CDR1 SGHTA, CDR2 FQGNSA. The CDR3 protein is CASSSPGFGNTIYF. The DNA of the CDR3 is TGTGCCAGCAGCTCCCCGGGGTTCGGAAACACCATATATTTT. Complete variable domain (other parts from reference TRBV7-2 and TRBJ1-3): GAGVSQSPSNKVTEKGKDVELRCDPISGHTALYWYRQSLGQGLEFLIYFQGNSAPDKSGLPSDRFSAERTGGSVSTLTIQRTQQEDSAVYLCASSSPGFGNTIYFGEGSWLTVV.

In its sample, this clone was seen once. This chain connects TRBV7-3 to TRBJ2-1; 9 bases fit TRBD2. V lost 10 bases and J lost 9; bases outside the gene matches: 13. Germline V lookup: CDR1 SGHTA, CDR2 FQGTGA. The CDR3 contains 14 residues. The chain's CDR3 is CANKEREAWGEQFF. In nucleotides, the CDR3 is TGTGCCAACAAAGAGCGGGAGGCTTGGGGTGAGCAGTTCTTC.

This clone was detected once. This rearrangement joins TRBV4-2 to TRBJ2-1; 14 bases map to TRBD2. The CDR3 covers 15 residues. The V gene's germline CDR1 is LGHNA and CDR2 YNFKEQ. Trimming took 5 bases from V and 7 from J; bases not matched to a gene: 4. This CDR3 reads CASSTRLAGGNEQFF. The DNA of the CDR3 is TGTGCCAGCAGCACACGACTAGCGGGAGGGAATGAGCAGTTCTTC.

The gene calls are TRBV28 and TRBJ2-1; TRBD2 aligns across 13 bases. Germline assignment: CDR1 MDHEN and CDR2 SYDVKM. The trim removed 7 bases at V and 8 bases at J, leaving 11 bases unmatched. The CDR3 covers 16 residues. The CDR3 bases are TGTGCCAGCAACCAGGCCAGACTAGCGGGAGGTGATGAGCAGTTCTTC. Its translation is CASNQARLAGGDEQFF.

The chain employs TRBV28 and TRBJ1-2; D is ambiguous. CDR1 is MDHEN, CDR2 SYDVKM, per germline. V was trimmed by 5 bases and J by 5 bases, leaving 9 bases between them. This CDR3 is 12 amino acids long. This chain's CDR3 is CASSPSQYGYTF. The CDR3, as DNA: TGTGCCAGCAGTCCTTCGCAGTATGGCTACACCTTC.

This chain uses TRBV27 with TRBJ1-5; tentatively, D is TRBD1 (5 bases). Trimming removed 3 bases at V and 2 bases at J, with 14 bases between. From germline, CDR1 is MNHEY and CDR2 SMNVEV (reference sequence). The CDR3 runs 16 residues. The CDR3 reads CASSFRAALGNQPQHF. CDR3 DNA: TGTGCCAGCAGTTTCAGGGCAGCCCTGGGCAATCAGCCCCAGCATTTT.

This chain joins TRBV11-1 and TRBJ2-7; TRBD1 matches 10 bases. After removal of 6 bases from V and 5 bases from J, the junction contained 7 bases not matched to a gene. Germline V lookup: CDR1 SGHAT, CDR2 FQDESV (reference sequence). The CDR3 spans 14 residues. The CDR3 region has the DNA TGTGCCAGCAGGTCGGGACAGGGGTTAGACGAGCAGTACTTC. This codes for CASRSGQGLDEQYF.

The chain combines TRBV30 with TRBJ2-1, with 7 bases identical to TRBD2. The CDR3 has 15 amino acids. Germline V CDR1 and CDR2: GTSNPN, SVGIG (reference sequence). Unmatched junction bases numbered 13, after V lost 2 bases and J lost 9 bases. The CDR3 protein is CAWSNGGGLSGEQFF. The CDR3 DNA is TGTGCCTGGAGTAATGGGGGAGGGCTTTCGGGTGAGCAGTTCTTC.

A single count supports this clone. This chain links TRBV3-1 (or the pseudogene TRBV3-2) with TRBJ2-5; 10 positions match TRBD2. Germline loops: CDR1 LGHDT, CDR2 YNNKEL (reference sequence). There are 15 residues in the CDR3. Losses at the gene ends were 1 base for V and 8 bases for J; bases not matched to a gene: 7. Here the CDR3 reads CASSQVTLAGETQYF. The CDR3 DNA is TGTGCCAGCAGCCAAGTGACCCTAGCGGGAGAAACCCAGTACTTC.

The V gene is TRBV19, the J gene TRBJ2-1; 13 bases fit TRBD2. This CDR3 contains 18 residues. The germline V gene encodes CDR1 LNHDA and CDR2 SQIVND (reference sequence). After removal of 6 bases from V and 7 bases from J, the junction contained 15 bases not matched to a gene. The CDR3 DNA reads TGTGCCAGTAGCAGAGGGACTAGCGGGGAGAGAGGTAGGAATGAGCAGTTCTTC. Encoded protein: CASSRGTSGERGRNEQFF.